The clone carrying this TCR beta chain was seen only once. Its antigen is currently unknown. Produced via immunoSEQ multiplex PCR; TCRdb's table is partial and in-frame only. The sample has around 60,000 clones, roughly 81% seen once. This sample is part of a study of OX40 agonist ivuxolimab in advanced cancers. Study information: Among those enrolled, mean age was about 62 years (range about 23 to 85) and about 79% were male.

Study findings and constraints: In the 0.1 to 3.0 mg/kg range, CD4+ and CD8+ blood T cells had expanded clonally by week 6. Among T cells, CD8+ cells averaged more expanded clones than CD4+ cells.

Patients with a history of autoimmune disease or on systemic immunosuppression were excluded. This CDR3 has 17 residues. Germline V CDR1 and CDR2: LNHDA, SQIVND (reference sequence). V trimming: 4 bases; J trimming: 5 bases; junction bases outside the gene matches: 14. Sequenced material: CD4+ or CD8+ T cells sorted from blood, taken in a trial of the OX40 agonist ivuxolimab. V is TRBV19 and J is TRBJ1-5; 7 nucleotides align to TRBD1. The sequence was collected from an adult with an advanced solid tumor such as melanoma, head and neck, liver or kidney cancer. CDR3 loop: CASSTWDSSVFDQPQHF. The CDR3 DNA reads TGTGCCAGTAGTACCTGGGACAGTTCCGTTTTTGATCAGCCCCAGCATTTT.